The 5 T cell receptor beta chains given below trace back to one sample, sequenced in a study of shared clonotypes between healthy human individuals. Data came from immunoSEQ multiplex PCR; TCRdb stores just in-frame clones and leaves some out. The sample holds hundreds of thousands of clones, 90% to 96% seen once. Sequencing was carried out using naive CD4+ T cells sorted from blood. Subset given: CD45RA+ positively selected. The receptors were gathered from a woman aged 25 to 39 in good health.

This clone was recorded only once. The chain has TRBV6-1 and TRBJ2-6; a weak D match, TRBD2 (6 bases). V lost 2 bases to trimming and J lost 3 bases, with 11 bases between them. The CDR3 spans 16 residues. The germline V gene has CDR1 MNHNS and CDR2 SASEGT. The CDR3 reads CASSELGGGGANVLTF. CDR3 nucleotides: TGTGCCAGCAGTGAACTGGGGGGTGGTGGGGCCAACGTCCTGACTTTC.

The chain couples TRBV19 to TRBJ1-2; tentatively, D is TRBD1 (5 bases). This CDR3 is built from 14 residues. Germline V gene lookup returns CDR1 LNHDA and CDR2 SQIVND (reference sequence). V was clipped by 4 bases and J by 7 bases, with 16 bases between them. In nucleotides, the CDR3 is TGTGCCAGTAGTACCGTGATGACAGTCTTTGGCTACACCTTC. Its translation: CASSTVMTVFGYTF.

The CDR3 DNA is TGCAGCGTCAAGACAGGGTTCGCCGAGCAGTACTTC. It codes for CSVKTGFAEQYF. The chain is built from TRBV29-1 and TRBJ2-7, with TRBD1 matching over 7 bases. Per the germline V gene, CDR1 is SQVTM and CDR2 is ANQGSEA. V lost 6 bases, J lost 6 bases, and 8 bases stayed unmatched. CDR3 size: 12 residues.

This sequence joins TRBV5-6 and TRBJ2-2; the D is unclear. The CDR3 loop spans 15 amino acids. The germline V gene has CDR1 SGHDT and CDR2 YYEEEE. Trimming shortened V by 5 bases and J by 5 bases, and 16 bases separated the two germline ends. The CDR3 sequence is CASSSTGQATGELFF. The DNA of the CDR3 is TGTGCCAGCAGTTCGACGGGCCAGGCAACCGGGGAGCTGTTTTTT.

This clone has just one count. The chain combines TRBV19 with TRBJ2-5; possibly TRBD2 for D (5 bases). This CDR3 spans 14 amino acids. Trimming removed 6 bases at V and 5 bases at J, with 16 bases between. Germline values: CDR1 LNHDA, CDR2 SQIVND (reference sequence). The CDR3 nucleotides read TGTGCCAGTAGCTCCGGGGTTCCGGGGGAGACCCAGTACTTC. This encodes CASSSGVPGETQYF.